The source of this TCR beta chain is a study of T-cell memory formation after mild COVID-19. TCRdb ran MiXCR on the 5' RACE reads and lists one entry per CDR3 protein. The table has 450,000 to 650,000 distinct CDR3 sequences, around 17% seen once. The CDR3 length is 15 residues. CDR1 and CDR2 (germline): SGHTA, FQGNSA. V lost 3 bases to trimming and J lost 7 bases, with 16 bases between them. This receptor was identified in an adult woman who had mild COVID-19 (a few samples of this study predate the infection). Cell type and time point are not known. Sequencing was carried out using PBMCs or a T cell subset sorted from them (not recorded which). V usage is TRBV7-2 and J usage is TRBJ2-1; D remains unclear. The CDR3 DNA follows: TGTGCCAGCAGCTTGATCGTTAACGTGGGGAATGAGCAGTTCTTC. This codes for CASSLIVNVGNEQFF. The variable domain in full, with the rest retrieved from reference TRBV7-2 and TRBJ2-1, is GAGVSQSPSNKVTEKGKDVELRCDPISGHTALYWYRQSLGQGLEFLIYFQGNSAPDKSGLPSDRFSAERTGGSVSTLTIQRTQQEDSAVYLCASSLIVNVGNEQFFGPGTRLTVL.